Listed below are T cell receptor beta chains from one sample, sequenced in a study of T cells in Graves' hyperthyroidism and ophthalmopathy. In TCRdb, the multiplex PCR reads were re-called with MiXCR into one record per CDR3 protein. The sample shows 340,000 or so distinct CDR3 sequences, 15% to 20% of them seen only once. Sequencing was carried out using blood. These receptors were obtained from a woman between 50 and 59 years old with Graves' hyperthyroidism. The CDR3 runs from the conserved cysteine through the conserved F or W. The D gene is left open where the match is weak.

d_call	v_call	j_call	cdr3_aa
-	TRBV28	TRBJ2-7	CASSPSVGSSYEQYF
-	TRBV12-5	TRBJ1-5	CASGPGTVWGNSNQPQHF
-	TRBV20-1	TRBJ2-3	CSASVLGTQYF
TRBD1	TRBV6-1	TRBJ2-7	CASSSLTGASYEQYF
TRBD2	TRBV13	TRBJ2-2	CASSSQGGGDSAGELFF
-	TRBV29-1	TRBJ2-3	CSVGGRLTDTQYF
TRBD1	TRBV2	TRBJ2-3	CASRGRDRGTDTQYF
TRBD2	TRBV10-3	TRBJ2-7	CAISGKGGDGEQYF
-	TRBV6-5	TRBJ2-1	CASSFMVYNEQFF
-	TRBV29-1	TRBJ1-2	CSVGYPPVGPNYGYTF
TRBD1	TRBV2	TRBJ1-5	CASSEQGGGQPQHF
TRBD1	TRBV3-1	TRBJ1-4	CASSARDRGQEKLFF
TRBD1	TRBV2	TRBJ1-2	CASRPQGVGITYYGYTF
-	TRBV20-1	TRBJ2-2	CSAQKQGAGELFF
-	TRBV20-1	TRBJ2-3	CSAREGGATVDTQYF
TRBD1	TRBV6-5	TRBJ1-1	CASSYTPETGGRTEAFF
-	TRBV7-8	TRBJ2-3	CASSLGSEDTQYF
TRBD1	TRBV20-1	TRBJ1-4	CSARDRGRANEKLFF
TRBD2	TRBV28	TRBJ2-1	CASSLPGTRAYNEQFF
TRBD1	TRBV29-1	TRBJ1-1	CSDQGARWTEAFF
-	TRBV5-8	TRBJ2-3	CASSLETSTDTQYF
TRBD2	TRBV28	TRBJ2-3	CASTARLAGAHTQYF
-	TRBV3-1	TRBJ1-1	CASTWGRLGEAFF
-	TRBV5-1	TRBJ2-2	CASGIATDTTGELFF
-	TRBV20-1	TRBJ1-1	CSAPLQNTEAFF
TRBD2	TRBV6-1	TRBJ2-3	CATGLAGGPKPTDTQYF
-	TRBV18	TRBJ2-3	CASSPRRSSTDTQYF
-	TRBV5-1	TRBJ2-3	CASSLWFNTDTQYF
TRBD2	TRBV5-1	TRBJ2-3	CASSGASGGSTDTQYF
-	TRBV6-1	TRBJ1-4	CASSSETGSGKLFF
-	TRBV3-1	TRBJ2-1	CASSQVVRQTPYNEQFF
-	TRBV6-1	TRBJ1-3	CASSFSRTETGNTIYF
-	TRBV6-5	TRBJ2-1	CASSYIGNEQFF
-	TRBV19	TRBJ1-5	CASSILELPQHF
-	TRBV20-1	TRBJ2-1	CSARGVTHNEQFF
-	TRBV5-1	TRBJ2-1	CASSLWDDEQFF
TRBD2	TRBV7-9	TRBJ2-5	CASSPAGGGRETQYF
-	TRBV2	TRBJ1-2	CASEDGANYGYTF
-	TRBV7-9	TRBJ1-1	CASSPRDNFMNTEAFF
-	TRBV9	TRBJ2-5	CASSVDHGLRTQYF
-	TRBV18	TRBJ2-7	CASSPEVEGEQYF
-	TRBV27	TRBJ1-5	CASRTLNQPQHF
TRBD1	TRBV6-5	TRBJ1-2	CASSYVQGASDGYTF
TRBD2	TRBV10-3	TRBJ2-1	CAISWGGIYGEQFF
TRBD2	TRBV30	TRBJ2-1	CAWNRGGSYNEQFF
-	TRBV10-3	TRBJ2-7	CAISESEGGSYEQYF
TRBD2	TRBV20-1	TRBJ2-3	CSARDSRLAGGTDTQYF
-	TRBV27	TRBJ2-7	CASSLWAGESAVLPFLEQYF
-	TRBV4-1	TRBJ1-4	CASSQEGIPAGKLFF
TRBD2	TRBV18	TRBJ2-2	CASSPTLAELNTGELFF
-	TRBV3-1	TRBJ1-2	CASSSHPSLTDYGYTF
-	TRBV20-1	TRBJ2-1	CSARDYQAGASCNEQFF
-	TRBV19	TRBJ1-1	CASRRDDIMNTEAFF